The following is a TCR beta chain sequence with its context. Its antigen is unknown. Germline CDR1 reads MRHNA; CDR2 reads SNTAGT. The CDR3 consists of 13 residues. The V and J ends lost 8 bases and 2 bases, in that order; junction bases with no gene match: 4. This entry is derived from a study of early stage breast cancer tumors. Study-wide background: Among some 12 ER+/PR+/HER2- tumors, eight were ductal, four lobular. Notes on the study in general: Tumor and normal breast were distinguished via blood comparison in about 90% of the 16 patients.

The protocol was immunoSEQ multiplex PCR, while the TCRdb copy is restricted to in-frame clones and leaves out a portion. The sample records 25,000 to 30,000 clones, approximately 72% being singletons. The sequence derives from a person in their fifties with breast cancer. The genes are TRBV6-4 and TRBJ2-3; TRBD2 matches 7 bases. What was sequenced was blood. The CDR3 spells CASGAGHTDTQYF. Written as DNA, the CDR3 is TGTGCCAGCGGAGCGGGGCACACAGATACGCAGTATTTT.